Given below is one T cell receptor beta chain in context. The data originate from a study of blood T cell repertoires in COVID-19. Study-wide context: Acute-phase and convalescent COVID-19 samples originated in the United States, Italy and Spain. Sources were T cells, B-cell-depleted T cells, or PBMCs; the material itself was cDNA or gDNA.

Sequenced by immunoSEQ multiplex PCR; TCRdb stores in-frame clones only, minus some. The table lists nearly 300,000 clones, approximately 88% of them singletons, with about 1.5% in the top ten. Deletions cut 3 bases from V and 9 bases from J, with 9 bases between. The germline gives CDR1 DFQATT, CDR2 SNEGSKA (reference sequence). This CDR3 spans 11 amino acids. The sequenced sample was peripheral blood. This chain links TRBV20-1 with TRBJ2-1; D not resolved. The TCR sequence derives from a human donor with COVID-19, enrolled during active disease. The donor label of this sample is uncertain. The CDR3 DNA reads as TGCAGTGCTAGGAGGTTTAGTGAGCAGTTCTTC. This codes for CSARRFSEQFF.